The 28 T cell receptor beta chains in this list originate from one sample, sequenced in a study of cytomegalovirus exposure and HLA in healthy donors. Vbeta (60) and Jbeta (13) primers were used in the PCR. The protocol was immunoSEQ multiplex PCR, while the TCRdb copy is restricted to in-frame clones and leaves out a portion. The sample lists more than 150,000 clones; approximately 85% were seen once. The sequencing input was PBMCs. The receptors come from a man younger than 35 in good health and CMV-seropositive.

The chain uses TRBV7-2 and TRBJ2-1, with D hard to call. V was clipped by 1 base and J by 14 bases, with 9 bases between them. Looked up from germline, CDR1 is SGHTA and CDR2 is FQGNSA. The CDR3 sequence is 11 residues long. The CDR3 loop reads CASSLGPREFF. CDR3 coding DNA: TGTGCCAGCAGCTTAGGGCCCCGGGAGTTCTTC.

Only a few counts were recorded for this clone. Here the CDR3 reads CASSLGDRAGNTIYF. The CDR3 nucleotides read TGTGCCAGCAGCTTAGGAGATAGAGCTGGAAACACCATATATTTT. The gene calls are TRBV7-6 and TRBJ1-3; D is ambiguous. Germline V gene sequence: CDR1 SGHVS, CDR2 FNYEAQ. This CDR3 is 15 amino acids long. The V end lost 1 base, the J end lost 2 bases, and 9 bases lay between the germline ends. The entire variable domain, with the rest obtained from reference TRBV7-6 and TRBJ1-3, is as follows: GAGVSQSPRYKVTKRGQDVALRCDPISGHVSLYWYRQALGQGPEFLTYFNYEAQQDKSGLPNDRFSAERPEGSISTLTIQRTEQRDSAMYRCASSLGDRAGNTIYFGEGSWLTVV.

The CDR3 spells CASSSGATGGELDTQYF. CDR3 DNA sequence: TGTGCCAGCAGCTCGGGAGCCACCGGAGGGGAACTGGATACGCAGTATTTT. V is TRBV5-8 and J is TRBJ2-3; D is possibly TRBD2 (6 bases). There are 17 residues in the CDR3. V lost 3 bases, J lost 6 bases, and 23 bases lay in between. Germline lookup yields CDR1 SGHTS and CDR2 YDEGEE.

CDR3 amino acids: CAIKGTGGGPGRYNEQFF. CDR3 nucleotide sequence: TGTGCCATCAAGGGAACCGGGGGGGGGCCCGGAAGATACAATGAGCAGTTCTTC. The rearrangement uses TRBV10-3 and TRBJ2-1; TRBD2 matches at 8 bases. In germline, CDR1 is ENHRY, CDR2 SYGVKD. With 7 bases clipped from V and 4 bases from J, the junction kept 18 bases outside the gene matches. CDR3 size: 18 residues.

This chain joins TRBV6-1 and TRBJ1-2; D not certain. Deletions cut 5 bases from V and 8 bases from J, with 18 bases between. The CDR3 covers 14 residues. Germline assignment: CDR1 MNHNS and CDR2 SASEGT. The CDR3 here is CASSPTLAQVGYTF. The CDR3 DNA is TGTGCCAGCAGTCCAACACTAGCCCAGGTGGGCTACACCTTC.

The J gene is TRBJ1-5, the V gene TRBV5-1, with a weak D call TRBD1 (6 bases). The V and J ends lost 4 bases and 0 bases respectively, with 23 bases between them. Germline loops: CDR1 SGHRS, CDR2 YFSETQ. The CDR3 length is 19 residues. The CDR3 DNA follows: TGCGCCAGCAGCGAACCCTCCTCGGGGGGGCACTATAGCAATCAGCCCCAGCATTTT. Translation: CASSEPSSGGHYSNQPQHF.

In its sample, this clone was seen once. V is TRBV9 and J is TRBJ2-1; 9 nucleotides match TRBD2. The CDR3 sequence is 18 residues long. Germline V gene data show CDR1 as SGDLS and CDR2 as YYNGEE. J was trimmed by 3 bases and V by 0 bases; bases with no gene match: 10. Written as DNA, the CDR3 is TGTGCCAGCAGCGTAGGGGGCGGGGGGGCCTCTCACTACAATGAGCAGTTCTTC. Translated, it gives CASSVGGGGASHYNEQFF.

The chain couples TRBV4-2 to TRBJ1-5, with D uncertain. V lost 3 bases, J lost 7 bases, and 13 bases lay in between. CDR1 and CDR2 (germline): LGHNA, YNFKEQ. The CDR3 runs 14 residues. The CDR3, as DNA: TGTGCCAGCAGCCAGGACTTGGCGGGGCAGCCCCAGCATTTT. Amino acids: CASSQDLAGQPQHF.

The chain is built from TRBV7-9 and TRBJ2-7; TRBD2 aligns across 8 bases. V gave up 4 bases and J gave up 3 bases; unmatched junction bases: 11. The CDR3 contains 16 residues. Germline lookup yields CDR1 SEHNR and CDR2 FQNEAQ (reference sequence). DNA for the CDR3: TGTGCCAGCAGCTCAACTAGCGGCCCTTTAATCTACGAGCAGTACTTC. Residues: CASSSTSGPLIYEQYF.

In this sample, this clone turned up a few times. The V call is TRBV2, the J call TRBJ2-7; 8 bases are a match to TRBD2. This CDR3 has 16 residues. J was trimmed by 6 bases and V by 3 bases; bases with no gene match: 13. CDR1 and CDR2 (germline): SNHLY, FYNNEI. In DNA, the CDR3 is TGTGCCAGCAGTGATCTTGGGCATAGCGGGATAGGCGAGCAGTACTTC. It is translated as CASSDLGHSGIGEQYF.

The chain links TRBV29-1 to TRBJ2-7; 12 nucleotides align to TRBD2. Per the germline V gene, CDR1 is SQVTM and CDR2 is ANQGSEA. The CDR3 is 14 amino acids. V was clipped by 5 bases and J by 4 bases; unmatched bases: 6. The CDR3 sequence: CSVFGLAGRYEQYF. In DNA form, the CDR3 reads TGCAGCGTTTTTGGACTAGCGGGGCGATACGAGCAGTACTTC.

The CDR3: CASSKTGGGETQYF. CDR3 bases: TGTGCCAGCAGCAAAACGGGGGGCGGAGAGACCCAGTACTTC. The chain employs TRBV11-2 and TRBJ2-5; D perhaps matches TRBD2 (7 bases). This CDR3 is 14 amino acids long. Germline CDR1 reads SGHAT; CDR2 reads FQNNGV. Trimming removed 5 bases from V and 4 bases from J, with 14 bases in between.

In this sample, this clone turned up once. V gene TRBV6-1 combines with J gene TRBJ1-1; 10 positions agree with TRBD1. Trimming removed 7 bases from V and 8 bases from J; junction bases left unmatched: 13. The germline CDR1 and CDR2 sequences are MNHNS and SASEGT. The CDR3 contains 15 residues. This chain's CDR3 is CASTVKGTGASEAFF. The CDR3 DNA reads TGTGCCAGCACAGTGAAGGGGACAGGGGCGTCCGAAGCTTTCTTT.

CDR3 nucleotides: TGTGCCAGCAGCTTGGCCAGAGGGGGGGCGAACAATCAGCCCCAGCATTTT. Amino acid sequence: CASSLARGGANNQPQHF. This sequence joins TRBV5-6 and TRBJ1-5; D may be TRBD1 (6 bases). Germline V gives CDR1 SGHDT, CDR2 YYEEEE. With 0 bases removed from V and 3 bases from J, the gap between germline ends came to 16 bases. CDR3 length: 17 amino acids.

V gene TRBV10-2 combines with J gene TRBJ2-3; D is possibly TRBD1 (5 bases). The V gene lost 4 bases and the J gene lost 0 bases, with 8 bases spanning the gap. CDR1 and CDR2 (germline): WSHSY, SAAADI. This CDR3 contains 14 residues. The CDR3 loop reads CASSVRGSTDTQYF. CDR3 bases: TGCGCCAGCAGTGTTAGGGGTAGCACAGATACGCAGTATTTT.

V and J are TRBV6-1 and TRBJ2-5; D is perhaps TRBD2 (7 bases). Deletions cut 8 bases from V and 2 bases from J, with 18 bases between. Germline loops: CDR1 MNHNS, CDR2 SASEGT. This CDR3 has 15 amino acids. DNA for the CDR3: TGTGCCAGCGGGGATAGGAGGGGGGGACAAGAGACCCAGTACTTC. Its protein is CASGDRRGGQETQYF.

The rearrangement joins TRBV6-6 to TRBJ1-2, with D maybe TRBD1 (5 bases). Between the trimmed V and J ends, which lost 8 bases and 8 bases, there was a span of 15 bases. The CDR3 is 12 residues long. CDR1 MNHNY and CDR2 SVGAGI come from the germline V gene (reference sequence). CDR3 coding DNA: TGTGCCAGCGCATCGGGGGTACTGGGCTACACCTTC. This codes for CASASGVLGYTF.

CDR3 loop: CASRAAMLQETQYF. The CDR3 DNA sequence: TGTGCCAGCAGGGCAGCGATGCTTCAAGAGACCCAGTACTTC. The rearrangement links TRBV2 to TRBJ2-5; D gene uncertain. CDR1 is SNHLY and CDR2 is FYNNEI in the germline V gene. V dropped 6 bases and J dropped 2 bases, with 13 bases sitting between them. The length of the CDR3 is 14 residues.

This chain connects TRBV6-5 to TRBJ1-5; 8 bases agree with TRBD1. CDR1 and CDR2 (germline): MNHEY, SVGAGI. The V segment lost 5 bases and the J segment 6 bases; nucleotides outside the gene matches: 3. The CDR3 sequence is 13 residues long. CDR3 amino acids: CASSRQGPQPQHF. The CDR3 nucleotides are TGTGCCAGCAGTCGACAGGGGCCTCAGCCCCAGCATTTT.

V is TRBV7-2 and J is TRBJ1-6; 7 bases are shared with TRBD1. Germline CDR1 reads SGHTA; CDR2 reads FQGNSA. This CDR3 has 16 residues. V lost 0 bases to trimming and J lost 6 bases; unmatched junction nucleotides: 5. The CDR3 reads CASSLASGTANSPLHF. The CDR3 coding sequence is TGTGCCAGCAGCTTAGCTAGCGGGACAGCTAATTCACCCCTCCACTTT.

V usage is TRBV5-1 and J usage is TRBJ2-3, with 8 bases fitting TRBD2. The CDR3 runs 14 residues. The junction had 3 bases not matched to a gene; V was cut back by 3 bases and J by 3 bases. Germline V gene data show CDR1 as SGHRS and CDR2 as YFSETQ. CDR3 in DNA: TGCGCCAGCAGCTGGGCTAGCGGGACAGATACGCAGTATTTT. It codes for CASSWASGTDTQYF.

V and J are TRBV7-2 and TRBJ2-7; no reliable D call. V was shortened by 2 bases and J by 1 base, with 6 bases between the two germline ends. CDR3 length: 13 residues. Germline V lookup: CDR1 SGHTA, CDR2 FQGNSA. CDR3 DNA sequence: TGTGCCAGCAGCTTAATATTTTCCTACGAGCAGTACTTC. Amino acid sequence: CASSLIFSYEQYF.

This clone occurred once. CDR3 sequence: CASCLEQGTSGNTIYF. CDR3 DNA sequence: TGTGCCAGCTGCTTGGAGCAGGGGACGTCTGGAAACACCATATATTTT. V and J are TRBV2 and TRBJ1-3; D is possibly TRBD1 (6 bases). V was shortened by 8 bases and J by 1 base, with 18 bases between the two germline ends. The CDR3 runs to 16 residues. CDR1 and CDR2 (germline): SNHLY, FYNNEI. The variable domain in full, with the rest retrieved from reference TRBV2 and TRBJ1-3, is EPEVTQTPSHQVTQMGQEVILRCVPISNHLYFYWYRQILGQKVEFLVSFYNNEISEKSEIFDDQFSVERPDGSNFTLKIRSTKLEDSAMYFCASCLEQGTSGNTIYFGEGSWLTVV.

The chain combines TRBV6-4 with TRBJ2-5; 8 bases are a match to TRBD2. The germline V gene has CDR1 MRHNA and CDR2 SNTAGT. There are 14 residues in the CDR3. V trimming: 3 bases; J trimming: 6 bases; junction bases outside the gene matches: 6. The CDR3 region has the DNA TGTGCCAGCAGTGAAGGCAGCGGGGGAAAGACCCAGTACTTC. This sequence encodes CASSEGSGGKTQYF.

The gene calls are TRBV6-1 and TRBJ1-5; D perhaps matches TRBD1 (5 bases). This CDR3 has 14 residues. The V end was cut by 2 bases, the J end by 2 bases, with 7 bases between. Germline CDR1 MNHNS, CDR2 SASEGT. CDR3: CASSERGGNQPQHF. DNA of the CDR3: TGTGCCAGCAGTGAAAGGGGTGGCAATCAGCCCCAGCATTTT.

This clone appeared once. The chain links TRBV13 to TRBJ2-1, with a tentative D call TRBD2 (5 bases). The germline gives CDR1 PRHDT, CDR2 FYEKMQ (reference sequence). Trimming cost V 5 bases and J 6 bases, with 8 bases left between them. CDR3 length equals 12 residues. The CDR3 sequence: CASSDYPNEQFF. The CDR3 DNA sequence: TGTGCCAGCAGCGACTACCCCAATGAGCAGTTCTTC.

The genes are TRBV14 and TRBJ1-2; D call uncertain. V was shortened by 0 bases and J by 0 bases, with 5 bases between the two germline ends. The V gene's germline CDR1 is SGHDN and CDR2 FVKESK. The CDR3 totals 14 residues. The DNA of the CDR3 is TGTGCCAGCAGCCAAGATCGAGCTAACTATGGCTACACCTTC. Translating it yields CASSQDRANYGYTF.

V is TRBV5-1 and J is TRBJ2-1, with D tentatively TRBD2 (5 bases). CDR3 length: 18 amino acids. Looked up from germline, CDR1 is SGHRS and CDR2 is YFSETQ. With 2 bases removed from V and 0 bases from J, the gap between germline ends came to 18 bases. The CDR3 nucleotides read TGCGCCAGCAGCTTACCGGGGAGTGGAAGGAGCTCCTACAATGAGCAGTTCTTC. This codes for CASSLPGSGRSSYNEQFF.